This T cell receptor (beta chain) was retrieved from a study of beta chain features in type 1 diabetes. The study, taken as a whole, reports: PCR might preferentially amplify shorter templates, equally in patients and controls.

This CDR3 has 16 amino acids. For this clone: No antigen is known for it.

The isolated RNA, all of it, was reverse transcribed, so expressed TCRB transcripts were what got sequenced. Generated by immunoSEQ multiplex PCR, the TCRdb table keeps only in-frame clones and is missing some. The sample consists of 680,000 or so clones, about a sixth of them appearing once. The sequenced sample consisted of naive CD4+ T cells from blood. The sequence came from a man younger than 35 in good health. The chain is built from TRBV21-1 and TRBJ2-3; the table's D call, TRBD1, was not checked against the DNA. TRBV21-1 is flagged as a pseudogene. The CDR3 spells CASRRDSGSGTDTQYF. DNA of the CDR3: TGTGCCAGCAGGAGGGACAGCGGGTCGGGCACAGATACGCAGTATTTT.